The clone carrying this T cell receptor beta chain was seen just once. Its specificity is unknown. Every patient with CD3G deficiency had evidence of autoimmunity. Patients, 2 to 39 years old, had expanded memory T-cell proportions. The length of the CDR3 is 14 residues. Germline values: CDR1 SGHVS, CDR2 FQNEAQ. V was trimmed by 5 bases and J by 2 bases, leaving 13 bases between them. This specimen comes from a study of regulatory T cells. Study-wide results and caveats: Shannon entropy was nonsignificantly lower in patient CD8+ T cells than control CD8+ cells. Skewed V and J usage and few unique V-J pairs marked patient repertoires, most in Tregs.

The primer mix had 52 TRBV and 13 TRBJ primers. Using immunoSEQ multiplex PCR, the repertoire was profiled, and TCRdb retains in-frame clones only, with some absent. This sample has some 20,000 clones, with more than 85% found just once. This sequence joins TRBV7-8 and TRBJ2-7; D is undetermined. Sequenced sample: CD8+ T cells sorted from blood. The source of this sequence is a child aged 2 to 9 with CD3G deficiency. CDR3 amino acids: CASSDATHPYEQYF. The CDR3, as DNA: TGTGCCAGCAGCGACGCTACACATCCCTACGAGCAGTACTTC.